This T cell receptor beta chain was obtained from a study of T cell repertoires in cytomegalovirus infection. About the research overall: Both a matching HLA type and CMV infection were indicated by public TCR beta signatures.

MiXCR, run by TCRdb on the reads, gives a single entry per CDR3 protein. This table holds about 160,000 distinct CDR3 sequences, approximately 17% found once. The sample holds a few counts of this clonotype. Its target is unknown. Study outcomes and limitations: CMV carriers with the relevant HLA were identified by cumulative public TCR beta family frequency. CMV-specific TCR beta clonotypes restricted by HLA-C dominated the ex vivo response.

From germline, CDR1 is MDHEN and CDR2 SYDVKM. The CDR3 extends over 13 amino acids. The V end lost 5 bases, the J end lost 10 bases, and 17 bases lay between the germline ends. Sequencing was performed on CD8+ T cells from PBMCs. The clonotype comes from a human donor in good health (CMV status not recorded). Some clones in this sample may be carry-over from other donors' samples. This sequence joins TRBV28 and TRBJ1-1; D call uncertain. CDR3 sequence (DNA): TGTGCCAGCAGTGATAATCCCCGGTCTGGAGCTTTCTTT. Encoded protein: CASSDNPRSGAFF.